The TCR beta chain described here comes from a study of cytomegalovirus exposure and HLA in healthy donors. At the level of the study: Early released data had tens of millions of unique TCRs, all coming from HLA-typed donors. Regarding the study as a whole: In a later analysis, TCR beta V- and J-gene trimming showed a link to a missense DCLRE1C variant. A few of the chains that were CMV-associated were confirmed in vitro to be specific for CMV antigens.

It was with 60 Vbeta and 13 Jbeta primers that the PCR ran. Produced via immunoSEQ multiplex PCR; TCRdb's table is partial and in-frame only. The sample lists some 190,000 clones, about 84% occurring once. Trimming pared 6 bases from V and 4 bases from J, leaving 16 bases between. CDR3 size: 15 residues. From germline, CDR1 is MDHEN and CDR2 SYDVKM. Of note for this clone: Its matching antigen is unknown.

Source material: PBMCs. The TCR was taken from a young woman in good health and CMV-seropositive. This rearrangement joins TRBV28 to TRBJ2-1; D gene uncertain. The CDR3 coding sequence is TGTGCCAGCAGGGTCGCTGGCAACCCTTACAATGAGCAGTTCTTC. Encoded protein: CASRVAGNPYNEQFF.